The 6 T cell receptor beta chains reported below all come from one sample, sequenced in a study of vaccination and CD4 T cells after COVID-19. With the Oncomine TCR Beta short-read assay, DNA from cultured CD4+ T cells was sequenced. Genomic DNA was drawn out of CD4+ T cells grown in culture. TCRdb recomputed calls from the PCR reads with MiXCR, one row per CDR3 protein. The data hold approximately 9,700 distinct CDR3 sequences, with 30% to 45% observed a single time. Their recognized antigens are unknown. Treatment meaning: approximately 11-day PBMC culture with coronavirus spike peptide pools or control peptides (ViraFEST assay). One should note that the unexposed donor's CD4+ T cells were collected before the COVID-19 pandemic (2011-2018). The sample was CD4+ T cells from blood, cultured in vitro. These receptors were obtained from a human donor in good health.

This clonotype has more than one count but fewer than ten. The rearrangement joins TRBV7-2 to TRBJ2-5; TRBD2 matches 7 bases. The J segment lost 11 bases and the V segment lost 1 base, leaving 1 base of the junction unmatched. The CDR3 sequence is 11 residues long. The V gene's germline CDR1 is SGHTA and CDR2 FQGNSA. The CDR3 DNA follows: TGTGCCAGCAGCTTAGGGGGGGGTCAGTACTTC. Its translation: CASSLGGGQYF.

CDR3 nucleotides: TGTGCCAGCAGCTTAGTGAGGGGGGACAATGAGCAGTTCTTC. The encoded protein is CASSLVRGDNEQFF. The rearrangement links TRBV7-2 to TRBJ2-1; perhaps D is TRBD1 or TRBD2 (6 bases each). Trimming took 1 base from V and 5 from J, leaving 9 bases between them. The CDR3 spans 14 residues. Per the germline V gene, CDR1 is SGHTA and CDR2 is FQGNSA.

This chain joins TRBV7-2 and TRBJ2-5; D unclear. CDR3 length equals 12 residues. V was trimmed by 6 bases and J by 1 base, leaving 6 bases between them. CDR1 and CDR2 from the germline V gene are SGHTA and FQGNSA. The chain's CDR3 is CASRKGQETQYF. CDR3 nucleotides: TGTGCCAGCAGGAAGGGCCAAGAGACCCAGTACTTC.

This clonotype showed up just a few times. The chain uses TRBV7-2 and TRBJ2-7; weak D call: TRBD2 (5 bases). Trimming shortened V by 1 base and J by 0 bases, and 16 bases separated the two germline ends. This CDR3 contains 17 residues. Germline-derived CDR1 and CDR2 are SGHTA and FQGNSA. CDR3 sequence reads: CASSLGGGPPLSYEQYF. In nucleotides, the CDR3 is TGTGCCAGCAGCTTAGGTGGCGGGCCTCCCCTCTCCTACGAGCAGTACTTC.

The V call is TRBV4-3, the J call TRBJ1-1; D not resolved. The V gene lost 2 bases and the J gene lost 3 bases, with 10 bases spanning the gap. This CDR3 has 14 residues. Germline lookup yields CDR1 LGHNA and CDR2 YSLEER. As DNA, the CDR3 is TGCGCCAGCAGCCAATACGAAAGCGACACTGAAGCTTTCTTT. Translation: CASSQYESDTEAFF.

This clonotype was observed a handful of times. This sequence joins TRBV5-8 and TRBJ2-7; D ambiguous. Trimming removed 0 bases at V and 0 bases at J, with 13 bases between. Germline V lookup: CDR1 SGHTS, CDR2 YDEGEE. This CDR3 spans 16 amino acids. Written as DNA, the CDR3 is TGTGCCAGCAGCTTGGGGTACAATACGGGCTCCTACGAGCAGTACTTC. Protein: CASSLGYNTGSYEQYF.